This TCR beta chain was observed in a study of cytomegalovirus exposure and HLA in healthy donors. Study observations and caveats: The authors later found TCR association rates varying by HLA locus, with DRB1 most and HLA-C fewest. Confirmation was obtained in vitro that three CMV-associated chains are specific for CMV antigens. A later analysis found that most CMV-associated TCR beta chains appeared HLA-restricted.

PCR used 60 Vbeta primers and 13 Jbeta primers. Clones were read by immunoSEQ multiplex PCR, and TCRdb kept only the in-frame ones, dropping some. The table has 150,000 to 200,000 clones, 72% seen once. Of note for this clone: Its antigen is currently unknown.

V was clipped by 1 base and J by 0 bases; unmatched bases: 8. The CDR3 spans 19 residues. The germline gives CDR1 SEHNR, CDR2 FQNEAQ (reference sequence). The rearrangement links TRBV7-9 to TRBJ2-7; 14 nucleotides align to TRBD2. Specimen: PBMCs. This TCR came from a human donor in good health. Here the CDR3 DNA reads TGTGCCAGCAGCTTAGACGGACTAGCGGGGGGCAGGAGCTCCTACGAGCAGTACTTC. This sequence encodes CASSLDGLAGGRSSYEQYF. Looking up the rest from reference TRBV7-9 and TRBJ2-7 gives the full variable domain: DTGVSQNPRHKITKRGQNVTFRCDPISEHNRLYWYRQTLGQGPEFLTYFQNEAQLEKSRLLSDRFSAERPKGSFSTLEIQRTEQGDSAMYLCASSLDGLAGGRSSYEQYFGPGTRLTVT.